Each of the 23 T cell receptor beta chains below was sequenced from the same sample in a study of beta chain features in type 1 diabetes. Study-level findings and limits: TCRB CDR3s were moderately but significantly shorter in Type 1 diabetes patients in all four CD4+ subsets.

The isolated RNA, all of it, was reverse transcribed, so expressed TCRB transcripts were what got sequenced. The method was immunoSEQ multiplex PCR; TCRdb's version includes in-frame clones alone and lacks a portion of them. The table shows under 70,000 clones, with about 60% occurring only once. Their antigens are not known. Sequencing was done on a sample of stem cell memory CD4+ T cells from blood. These receptors all come from a woman younger than 45 with type 1 diabetes.

This clone was detected only a few times. The rearrangement uses TRBV30 and TRBJ1-4, with D hard to call. In germline, CDR1 is GTSNPN, CDR2 SVGIG (reference sequence). With 0 bases removed from V and 4 bases from J, the gap between germline ends came to 6 bases. The CDR3 runs 13 residues. The CDR3 DNA reads as TGTGCCTGGAGTGTACAGAGTAATGAAAAACTGTTTTTT. Residues: CAWSVQSNEKLFF.

The table lists this clone with a few counts. J is TRBJ2-5 and V is TRBV30; D might be TRBD2 (6 bases). The J call is in doubt because the DNA end fits TRBJ2-7 better. CDR3 length: 11 amino acids. Germline loops: CDR1 GTSNPN, CDR2 SVGIG (reference sequence). The CDR3 DNA follows: TGTGCCTGGAGCGGGAGCTACGAGCAGTACTTC. Protein: CAWSGSYEQYF.

This clone was detected once. J is TRBJ1-2 and V is TRBV19; D may be TRBD1 (5 bases). V lost 3 bases and J 3 bases, leaving 11 bases between the germline ends. There are 14 residues in the CDR3. The V gene's germline CDR1 is LNHDA and CDR2 SQIVND (reference sequence). The CDR3 bases are TGTGCCAGTAGTATGGGGGGTGTCTACTATGGCTACACCTTC. It translates to CASSMGGVYYGYTF.

This clone was seen once. The chain has TRBV29-1 and TRBJ2-1; D not certain. CDR1 is SQVTM and CDR2 is ANQGSEA in the germline V gene. The CDR3 sequence is 12 residues long. The V end lost 3 bases, the J end lost 7 bases, and 10 bases lay between the germline ends. Written as DNA, the CDR3 is TGCAGCGTTGAGGTAGTAAGAAATGAGCAGTTCTTC. It is translated as CSVEVVRNEQFF.

CDR3 amino acids: CASSQDMNTEAFF. Here the CDR3 DNA reads TGTGCCAGCAGCCAAGACATGAACACTGAAGCTTTCTTT. This chain connects TRBV14 to TRBJ1-1, with D hard to call. The CDR3 spans 13 residues. In germline, CDR1 is SGHDN, CDR2 FVKESK. Trimming took off 0 bases at V and 0 bases at J, with 2 bases between the two ends.

V and J are TRBV18 and TRBJ2-4, with 7 bases fitting TRBD1. CDR3 size: 15 residues. In germline, CDR1 is KGHSH, CDR2 LQKENI. After removal of 4 bases from V and 5 bases from J, the junction contained 8 bases not matched to a gene. CDR3 DNA: TGTGCCAGCTCACTTCAGACCGGGACAGAAAACATTCAGTACTTC. Protein: CASSLQTGTENIQYF.

This chain uses TRBV29-1 with TRBJ1-2, with a weak D call TRBD1 (5 bases). Looked up from germline, CDR1 is SQVTM and CDR2 is ANQGSEA. Trimming pared 3 bases from V and 4 bases from J, leaving 9 bases between. The CDR3 runs 12 residues. CDR3 region: CSVEGGGYGYTF. For the CDR3, the DNA is TGCAGCGTTGAGGGGGGAGGCTATGGCTACACCTTC.

This clone has just a few counts. The genes are TRBV7-3 and TRBJ2-1; a possible D gene is TRBD2 (6 bases). The CDR3 length is 14 residues. CDR1 and CDR2 (germline): SGHTA, FQGTGA. V lost 5 bases and J lost 0, with 8 bases in between. CDR3 residues: CASSPTSSYNEQFF. Here the CDR3 DNA reads TGTGCCAGCAGCCCGACTAGCTCCTACAATGAGCAGTTCTTC.

The chain carries TRBV4-1 and TRBJ2-3, with 11 positions matching TRBD1. The CDR3 is 17 residues long. Germline lookup yields CDR1 MGHRA and CDR2 YSYEKL. Losses at the gene ends were 2 bases for V and 2 bases for J; bases not matched to a gene: 6. CDR3 DNA sequence: TGCGCCAGCAGCCAATTCGGACAGGGGGCGGTCACAGATACGCAGTATTTT. Encoded protein: CASSQFGQGAVTDTQYF.

This clone was recorded once. The chain recombines TRBV18 with TRBJ2-7; 10 nucleotides align to TRBD2. The CDR3 covers 14 residues. Trimming took 3 bases from V and 7 from J; bases not matched to a gene: 6. Germline loops: CDR1 KGHSH, CDR2 LQKENI. CDR3 nucleotides: TGTGCCAGCTCACCCCTAGCGGGAGCGGGGGAGCAGTACTTC. As protein: CASSPLAGAGEQYF.

The V and J genes are TRBV28 and TRBJ2-5; 10 bases match TRBD2. CDR1 and CDR2 (germline): MDHEN, SYDVKM. This CDR3 is built from 13 residues. The ends lost 9 bases at V and 2 bases at J; junction bases unmatched: 3. In DNA form, the CDR3 reads TGTGCCAGTTGGACTAGCGGACAAGAGACCCAGTACTTC. This translates into CASWTSGQETQYF.

J is TRBJ2-7 and V is TRBV19; 11 nucleotides agree with TRBD1. CDR1 LNHDA and CDR2 SQIVND come from the germline V gene (reference sequence). CDR3 length equals 15 residues. The trim removed 6 bases at V and 3 bases at J, leaving 7 bases unmatched. Here the CDR3 DNA reads TGTGCCAGTAGGCCGACCGGGACAGGGGGCTACGAGCAGTACTTC. It encodes CASRPTGTGGYEQYF.

In this sample, this clone turned up a few times. The rearrangement links TRBV30 to TRBJ2-1, with 12 bases identical to TRBD2. From germline, CDR1 is GTSNPN and CDR2 SVGIG (reference sequence). With V trimmed by 2 bases and J by 12 bases, 2 bases remained unmatched. The CDR3 length is 12 residues. The CDR3 nucleotides read TGTGCCTGGAGTACGGGACTAGCGGGGCAGTTCTTC. This translates into CAWSTGLAGQFF.

The genes are TRBV6-5 and TRBJ2-1; 12 nucleotides align to TRBD2. CDR1 and CDR2 (germline): MNHEY, SVGAGI. V was pared by 6 bases and J by 6 bases, with 6 bases of the junction left unmatched. This CDR3 region has 15 residues. The CDR3 loop reads CASRTSGSWGNEQFF. Written as DNA, the CDR3 is TGTGCCAGCAGGACTAGCGGGAGTTGGGGCAATGAGCAGTTCTTC.

The table lists this clone with a few counts. The chain couples TRBV5-1 to TRBJ2-7; 11 bases are shared with TRBD2. V gave up 1 base and J gave up 2 bases; unmatched junction bases: 2. CDR1 is SGHRS, CDR2 YFSETQ, per germline. This CDR3 region has 15 residues. In DNA, the CDR3 is TGCGCCAGCAGCTTGAGTAGCGGGAGGGCCTACGAGCAGTACTTC. Translating it yields CASSLSSGRAYEQYF. The whole variable domain, filled in from reference TRBV5-1 and TRBJ2-7, reads KAGVTQTPRYLIKTRGQQVTLSCSPISGHRSVSWYQQTPGQGLQFLFEYFSETQRNKGNFPGRFSGRQFSNSRSEMNVSTLELGDSALYLCASSLSSGRAYEQYFGPGTRLTVT.

On this clone: The junction shows a germline mismatch at one end, possibly a read error. This sequence joins TRBV5-6 and TRBJ2-1; the match to TRBD2 covers 7 bases. The CDR3 is 11 residues long. The germline V gene has CDR1 SGHDT and CDR2 YYEEEE. The CDR3 protein is CASSSLAVRLF. The CDR3 bases are TGTGCCAGCAGCTCCCTAGCGGTTCGACTCTTC. The entire variable domain, with the rest obtained from reference TRBV5-6 and TRBJ2-1, is as follows: DAGVTQSPTHLIKTRGQQVTLRCSPKSGHDTVSWYQQALGQGPQFIFQYYEEEERQRGNFPDRFSGHQFPNYSSELNVNALLLGDSALYLCASSSLAVRLFGPGTRLTVL.

On this clone itself: At one of its ends the junction is not consistent with the germline gene, which may arise from a read error. The DNA of the CDR3 is TGTGCTAGCAGCTTCGGAGGCGGCCTAGCGGGACAAGAGACCCAGTACTTC. It specifies CASSFGGGLAGQETQYF. This chain uses TRBV7-7 with TRBJ2-5; 9 nucleotides line up with TRBD2. The CDR3 runs 17 residues. Germline assignment: CDR1 SSHAT and CDR2 FNYEAQ (reference sequence). The variable domain in full, with the rest retrieved from reference TRBV7-7 and TRBJ2-5, is GAGVSQSPRYKVTKRGQDVTLRCDPISSHATLYWYQQALGQGPEFLTYFNYEAQPDKSGLPSDRFSAERPEGSISTLTIQRTEQRDSAMYRCASSFGGGLAGQETQYFGPGTRLLVL.

The chain combines TRBV2 with TRBJ2-2; 8 bases map to TRBD2. Germline V CDR1 and CDR2: SNHLY, FYNNEI. V shed 4 bases, J shed 1 base, and the junction held 5 bases outside the gene matches. This CDR3 is 16 amino acids long. The CDR3 sequence is CASSGVAGGNTGELFF. The DNA of the CDR3 is TGTGCCAGCAGTGGGGTGGCGGGAGGGAACACCGGGGAGCTGTTTTTT.

The chain recombines TRBV5-1 with TRBJ1-2; unclear D gene. The CDR3 extends over 13 amino acids. The germline V and J ends were trimmed by 0 bases and 1 base, with 4 bases remaining between them. In germline, CDR1 is SGHRS, CDR2 YFSETQ. The CDR3 region has the DNA TGCGCCAGCAGCTTGGGGCTTAACTATGGCTACACCTTC. It specifies CASSLGLNYGYTF.

J is TRBJ2-2 and V is TRBV5-4; 7 nucleotides match TRBD1. The CDR3 loop spans 13 amino acids. Germline CDR1 SGHNT, CDR2 YYREEE (reference sequence). V shed 3 bases, J shed 6 bases, and the junction held 2 bases outside the gene matches. CDR3 sequence reads: CASSSTGPGELFF. CDR3 DNA: TGTGCCAGCAGCTCGACAGGGCCCGGGGAGCTGTTTTTT.

This sequence joins TRBV21-1 and TRBJ1-2. TRBV21-1 is tagged as a pseudogene. CDR3 size: 12 residues. The CDR3 here is CASSKRGEGYTF. CDR3 nucleotide sequence: TGTGCCAGCAGCAAACGGGGGGAAGGCTACACCTTC.

CDR3 sequence: CASSLVWSSYEQYF. CDR3 DNA: TGTGCCAGCAGCTTAGTTTGGTCCTCCTACGAGCAGTACTTC. The V gene is TRBV7-2, the J gene TRBJ2-5; no reliable D call. The J call may be in error: the DNA end matches TRBJ2-7 better. This CDR3 region has 14 residues. Germline V gene data show CDR1 as SGHTA and CDR2 as FQGNSA.

The V and J genes are TRBV19 and TRBJ2-1; 13 nucleotides agree with TRBD2. Germline CDR1 LNHDA, CDR2 SQIVND (reference sequence). CDR3 length equals 18 residues. V shed 4 bases, J shed 4 bases, and the junction held 10 bases outside the gene matches. CDR3 sequence reads: CASSKTSGRTSLYNEQFF. The DNA for the CDR3 is TGTGCCAGTAGTAAGACTAGCGGGAGGACCTCACTATACAATGAGCAGTTCTTC.